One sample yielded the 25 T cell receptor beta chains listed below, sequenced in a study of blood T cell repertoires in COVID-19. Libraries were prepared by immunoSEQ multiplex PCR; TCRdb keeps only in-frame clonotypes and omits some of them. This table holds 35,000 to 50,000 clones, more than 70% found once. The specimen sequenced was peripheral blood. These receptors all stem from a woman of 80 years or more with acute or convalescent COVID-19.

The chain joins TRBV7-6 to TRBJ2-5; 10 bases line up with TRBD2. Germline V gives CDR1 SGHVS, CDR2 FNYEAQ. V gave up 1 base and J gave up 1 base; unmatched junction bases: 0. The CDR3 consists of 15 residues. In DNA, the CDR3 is TGTGCCAGCAGCTTAGGGACTAGCGGCCAAGAGACCCAGTACTTC. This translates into CASSLGTSGQETQYF.

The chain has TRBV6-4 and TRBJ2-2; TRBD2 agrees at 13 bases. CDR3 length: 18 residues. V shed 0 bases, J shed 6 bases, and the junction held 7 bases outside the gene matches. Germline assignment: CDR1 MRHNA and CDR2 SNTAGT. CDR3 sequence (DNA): TGTGCCAGCAGTGACTCTACTAGCGGGGGGGCGGATCCCGGGGAGCTGTTTTTT. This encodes CASSDSTSGGADPGELFF.

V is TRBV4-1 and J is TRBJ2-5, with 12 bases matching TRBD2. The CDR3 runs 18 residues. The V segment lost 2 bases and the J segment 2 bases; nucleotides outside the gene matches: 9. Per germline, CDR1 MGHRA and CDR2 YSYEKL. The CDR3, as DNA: TGCGCCAGCAGCCAAAGCCTACTAGCGGGGGGCCGACAAGAGACCCAGTACTTC. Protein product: CASSQSLLAGGRQETQYF.

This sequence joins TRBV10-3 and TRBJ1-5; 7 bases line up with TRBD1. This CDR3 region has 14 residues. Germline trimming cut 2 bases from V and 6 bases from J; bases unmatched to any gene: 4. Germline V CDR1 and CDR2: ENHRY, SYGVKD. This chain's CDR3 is CAISEAGGGQPQHF. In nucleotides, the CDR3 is TGTGCCATCAGTGAGGCAGGGGGTGGTCAGCCCCAGCATTTT.

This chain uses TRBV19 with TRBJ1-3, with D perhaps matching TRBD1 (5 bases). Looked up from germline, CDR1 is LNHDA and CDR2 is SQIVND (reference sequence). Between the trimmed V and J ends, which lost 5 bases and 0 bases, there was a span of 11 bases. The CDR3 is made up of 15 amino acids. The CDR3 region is CASSPGLNSGNTIYF. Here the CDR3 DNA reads TGTGCCAGTAGTCCGGGACTGAACTCTGGAAACACCATATATTTT.

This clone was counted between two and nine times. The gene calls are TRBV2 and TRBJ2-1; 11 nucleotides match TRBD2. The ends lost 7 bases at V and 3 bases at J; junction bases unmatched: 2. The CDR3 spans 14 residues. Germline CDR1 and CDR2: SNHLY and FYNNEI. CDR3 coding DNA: TGTGCCAGCAAGACTAGCGGGGACTACAATGAGCAGTTCTTC. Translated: CASKTSGDYNEQFF.

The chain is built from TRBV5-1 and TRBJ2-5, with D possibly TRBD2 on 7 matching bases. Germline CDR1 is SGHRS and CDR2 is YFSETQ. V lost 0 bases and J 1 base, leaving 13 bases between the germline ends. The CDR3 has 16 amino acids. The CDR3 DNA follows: TGCGCCAGCAGCTTGGGGTCGGGGGGCCGCCAAGAGACCCAGTACTTC. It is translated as CASSLGSGGRQETQYF.

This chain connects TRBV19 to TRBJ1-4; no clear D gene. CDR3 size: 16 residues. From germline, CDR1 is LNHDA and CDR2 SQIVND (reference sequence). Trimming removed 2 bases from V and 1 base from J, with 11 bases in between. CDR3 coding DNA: TGTGCCAGTAGTATACGAGGGTTTCAAACTAATGAAAAACTGTTTTTT. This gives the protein CASSIRGFQTNEKLFF. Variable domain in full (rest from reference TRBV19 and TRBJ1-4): DGGITQSPKYLFRKEGQNVTLSCEQNLNHDAMYWYRQDPGQGLRLIYYSQIVNDFQKGDIAEGYSVSREKKESFPLTVTSAQKNPTAFYLCASSIRGFQTNEKLFFGSGTQLSVL.

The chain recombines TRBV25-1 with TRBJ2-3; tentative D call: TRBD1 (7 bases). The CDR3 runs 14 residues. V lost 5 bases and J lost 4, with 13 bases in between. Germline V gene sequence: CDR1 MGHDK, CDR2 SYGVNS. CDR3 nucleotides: TGTGCCAGCAGTCTGGCAGGGGGGTCAGATACGCAGTATTTT. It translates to CASSLAGGSDTQYF. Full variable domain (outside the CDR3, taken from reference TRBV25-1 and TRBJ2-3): EADIYQTPRYLVIGTGKKITLECSQTMGHDKMYWYQQDPGMELHLIHYSYGVNSTEKGDLSSESTVSRIRTEHFPLTLESARPSHTSQYLCASSLAGGSDTQYFGPGTRLTVL.

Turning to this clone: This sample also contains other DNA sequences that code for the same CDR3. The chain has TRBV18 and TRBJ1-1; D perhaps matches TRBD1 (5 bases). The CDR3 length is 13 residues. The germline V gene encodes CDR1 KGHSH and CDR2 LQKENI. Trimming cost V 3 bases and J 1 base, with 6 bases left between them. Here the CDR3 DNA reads TGTGCCAGCTCACCTCAGGGGAACACTGAAGCTTTCTTT. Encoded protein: CASSPQGNTEAFF.

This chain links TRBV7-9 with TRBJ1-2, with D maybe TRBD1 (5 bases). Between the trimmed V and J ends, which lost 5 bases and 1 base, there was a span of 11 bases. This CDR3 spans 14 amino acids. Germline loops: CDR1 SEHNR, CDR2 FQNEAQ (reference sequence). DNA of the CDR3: TGTGCCAGCAGCCAATCAGGGATTAACTATGGCTACACCTTC. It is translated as CASSQSGINYGYTF.

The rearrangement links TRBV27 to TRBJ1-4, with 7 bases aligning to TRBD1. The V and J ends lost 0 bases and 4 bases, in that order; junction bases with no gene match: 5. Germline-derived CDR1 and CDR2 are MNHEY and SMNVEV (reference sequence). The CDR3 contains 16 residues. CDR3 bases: TGTGCCAGCAGTTTATCGCCGGGACAGTTTAATGAAAAACTGTTTTTT. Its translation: CASSLSPGQFNEKLFF. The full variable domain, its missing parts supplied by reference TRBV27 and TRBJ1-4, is EAQVTQNPRYLITVTGKKLTVTCSQNMNHEYMSWYRQDPGLGLRQIYYSMNVEVTDKGDVPEGYKVSRKEKRNFPLILESPSPNQTSLYFCASSLSPGQFNEKLFFGSGTQLSVL.

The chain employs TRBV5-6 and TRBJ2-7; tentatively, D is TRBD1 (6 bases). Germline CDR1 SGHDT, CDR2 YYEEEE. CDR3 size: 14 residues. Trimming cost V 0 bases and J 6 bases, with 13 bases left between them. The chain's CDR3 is CASSLDRALSEQYF. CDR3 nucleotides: TGTGCCAGCAGCTTGGACAGGGCTCTGAGCGAGCAGTACTTC.

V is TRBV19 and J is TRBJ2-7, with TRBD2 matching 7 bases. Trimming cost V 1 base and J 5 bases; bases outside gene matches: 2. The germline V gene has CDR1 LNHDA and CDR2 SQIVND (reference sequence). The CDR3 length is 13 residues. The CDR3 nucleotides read TGTGCCAGTAGTATAGGGGACTACGACGAGCAGTACTTC. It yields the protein CASSIGDYDEQYF.

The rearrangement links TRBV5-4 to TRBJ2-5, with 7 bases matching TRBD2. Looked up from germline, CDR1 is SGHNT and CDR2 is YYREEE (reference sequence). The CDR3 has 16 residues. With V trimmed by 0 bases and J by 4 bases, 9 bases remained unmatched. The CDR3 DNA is TGTGCCAGCAGCTTGGCGACTAGCAGATTTGGAGAGACCCAGTACTTC. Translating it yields CASSLATSRFGETQYF.

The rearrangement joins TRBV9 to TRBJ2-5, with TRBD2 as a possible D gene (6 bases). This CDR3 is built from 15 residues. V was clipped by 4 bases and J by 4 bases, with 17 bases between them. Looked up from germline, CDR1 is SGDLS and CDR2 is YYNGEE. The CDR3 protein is CASSPGWGVGETQYF. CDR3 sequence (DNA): TGTGCCAGCAGCCCAGGATGGGGGGTGGGAGAGACCCAGTACTTC.

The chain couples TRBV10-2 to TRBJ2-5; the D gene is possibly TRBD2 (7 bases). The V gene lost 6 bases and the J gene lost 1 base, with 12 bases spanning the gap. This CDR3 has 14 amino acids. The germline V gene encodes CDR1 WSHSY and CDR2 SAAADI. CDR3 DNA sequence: TGCGCCAGCAGCTTCGCGGGGGCCCAAGAGACCCAGTACTTC. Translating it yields CASSFAGAQETQYF.

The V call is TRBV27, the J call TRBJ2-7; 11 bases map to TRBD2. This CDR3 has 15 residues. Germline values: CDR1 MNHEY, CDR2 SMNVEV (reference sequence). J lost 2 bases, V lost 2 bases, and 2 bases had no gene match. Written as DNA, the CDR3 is TGTGCCAGCAGTTTAATAGCGGGGGGGCCCTACGAGCAGTACTTC. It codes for CASSLIAGGPYEQYF.

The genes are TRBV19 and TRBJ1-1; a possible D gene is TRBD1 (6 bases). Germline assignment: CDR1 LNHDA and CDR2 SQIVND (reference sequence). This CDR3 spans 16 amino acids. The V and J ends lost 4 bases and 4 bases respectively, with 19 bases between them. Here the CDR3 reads CASSTNREGWATEAFF. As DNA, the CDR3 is TGTGCCAGTAGTACAAACAGGGAAGGGTGGGCCACTGAAGCTTTCTTT.

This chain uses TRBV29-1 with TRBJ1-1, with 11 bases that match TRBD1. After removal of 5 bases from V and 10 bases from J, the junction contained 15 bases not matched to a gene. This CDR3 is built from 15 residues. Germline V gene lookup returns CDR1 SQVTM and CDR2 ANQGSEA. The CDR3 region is CSVRTGGVIASRAFF. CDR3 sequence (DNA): TGCAGCGTTCGGACAGGGGGCGTTATCGCGTCGAGAGCTTTCTTT. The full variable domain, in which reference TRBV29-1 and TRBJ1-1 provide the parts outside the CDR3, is SAVISQKPSRDICQRGTSLTIQCQVDSQVTMMFWYRQQPGQSLTLIATANQGSEATYESGFVIDKFPISRPNLTFSTLTVSNMSPEDSSIYLCSVRTGGVIASRAFFGQGTRLTVV.

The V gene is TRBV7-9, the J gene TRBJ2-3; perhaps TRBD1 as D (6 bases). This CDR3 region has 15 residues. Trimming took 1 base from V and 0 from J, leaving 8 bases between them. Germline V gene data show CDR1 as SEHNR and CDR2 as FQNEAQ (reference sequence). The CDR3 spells CASSLEGVSTDTQYF. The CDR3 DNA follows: TGTGCCAGCAGCTTAGAGGGGGTTAGCACAGATACGCAGTATTTT.

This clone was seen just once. The CDR3 DNA sequence: TGTGCCAGCAGCTTGGAACTAGCGGACAATGAGCAGTTCTTC. It encodes CASSLELADNEQFF. The J gene is TRBJ2-1, the V gene TRBV5-4; 8 nucleotides line up with TRBD2. The CDR3 is 14 residues long. Unmatched junction bases numbered 1, after V lost 0 bases and J lost 5 bases. Germline V lookup: CDR1 SGHNT, CDR2 YYREEE (reference sequence).

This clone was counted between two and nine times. CDR3 sequence (DNA): TGCGCCAGCAGCCCAAGACAGGGGGCGAATGAAAAACTGTTTTTT. Amino acids: CASSPRQGANEKLFF. The rearrangement uses TRBV5-1 and TRBJ1-4; 10 bases align to TRBD1. CDR3 length equals 15 residues. Trimming cost V 4 bases and J 5 bases; bases outside gene matches: 5. Germline V gene lookup returns CDR1 SGHRS and CDR2 YFSETQ.

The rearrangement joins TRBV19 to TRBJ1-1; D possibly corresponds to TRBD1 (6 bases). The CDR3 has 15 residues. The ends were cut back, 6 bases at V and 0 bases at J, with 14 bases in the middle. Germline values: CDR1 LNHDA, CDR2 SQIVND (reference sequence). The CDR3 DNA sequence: TGTGCCAGTAGCAAAAACGGACAGATGAACACTGAAGCTTTCTTT. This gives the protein CASSKNGQMNTEAFF.

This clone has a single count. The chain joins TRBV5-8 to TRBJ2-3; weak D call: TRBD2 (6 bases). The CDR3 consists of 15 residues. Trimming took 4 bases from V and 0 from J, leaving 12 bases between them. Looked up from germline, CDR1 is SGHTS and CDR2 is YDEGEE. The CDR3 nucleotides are TGTGCCAGCAGCCTGGAGGGGTCTAGCACAGATACGCAGTATTTT. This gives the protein CASSLEGSSTDTQYF. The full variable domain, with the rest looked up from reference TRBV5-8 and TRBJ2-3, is EAGVTQSPTHLIKTRGQQATLRCSPISGHTSVYWYQQALGLGLQFLLWYDEGEERNRGNFPPRFSGRQFPNYSSELNVNALELEDSALYLCASSLEGSSTDTQYFGPGTRLTVL.